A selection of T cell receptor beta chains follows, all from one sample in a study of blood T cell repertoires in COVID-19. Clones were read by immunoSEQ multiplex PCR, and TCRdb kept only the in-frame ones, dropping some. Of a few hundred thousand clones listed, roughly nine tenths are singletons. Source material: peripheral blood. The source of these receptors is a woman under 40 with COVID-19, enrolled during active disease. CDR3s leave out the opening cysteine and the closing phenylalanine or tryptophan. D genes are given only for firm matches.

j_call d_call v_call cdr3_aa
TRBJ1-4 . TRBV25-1 ASTSRATNEKLF
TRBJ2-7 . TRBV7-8 ASSLFGPTTSYEQY
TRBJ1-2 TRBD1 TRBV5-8 ASSPPTRGFIPYGYT
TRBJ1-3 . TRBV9 ASSKSAGVRSGNTIY
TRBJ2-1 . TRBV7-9 ASSSQDRGYNEQF
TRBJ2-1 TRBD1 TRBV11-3 ASTSTGQGGSLLRNEQF
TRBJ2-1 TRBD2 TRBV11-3 ASSPSLAGGSGGF
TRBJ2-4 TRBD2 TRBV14 ASSPGTSVNIQY
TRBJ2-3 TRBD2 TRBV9 ASSVARRTAGVTDTQY
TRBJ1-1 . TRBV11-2 ASSSTGYTEAF